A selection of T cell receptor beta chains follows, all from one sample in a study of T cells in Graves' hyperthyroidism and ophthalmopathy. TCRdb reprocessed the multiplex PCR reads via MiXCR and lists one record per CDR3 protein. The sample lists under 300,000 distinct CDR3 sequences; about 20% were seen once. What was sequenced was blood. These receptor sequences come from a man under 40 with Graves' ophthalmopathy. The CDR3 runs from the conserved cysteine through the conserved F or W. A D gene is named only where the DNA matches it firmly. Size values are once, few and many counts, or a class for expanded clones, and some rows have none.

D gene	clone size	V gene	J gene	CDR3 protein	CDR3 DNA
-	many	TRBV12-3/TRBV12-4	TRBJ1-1	CASSLQAMNTEAFF	TGTGCCAGCAGCCTACAGGCCATGAACACTGAAGCTTTCTTT
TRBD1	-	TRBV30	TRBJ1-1	CAWKRGQGESEAFF	TGTGCCTGGAAAAGAGGACAGGGGGAATCTGAAGCTTTCTTT
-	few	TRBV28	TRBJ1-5	CASSPQGRDQPQHF	TGTGCCAGCAGCCCTCAGGGAAGGGATCAGCCCCAGCATTTT
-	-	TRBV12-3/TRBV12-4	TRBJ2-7	CASTPGTDSYEQYF	TGTGCCAGCACCCCCGGGACGGACTCCTACGAGCAGTACTTC
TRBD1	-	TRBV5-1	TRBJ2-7	CASSLGQVVYGQYF	TGCGCCAGCAGCCTGGGACAGGTAGTCTACGGGCAGTACTTC
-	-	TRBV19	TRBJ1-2	CASMAGLGYGYTF	TGTGCCAGTATGGCGGGGCTTGGCTATGGCTACACCTTC
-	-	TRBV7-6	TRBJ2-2	CASSRLQVQTGELFF	TGTGCCAGCAGCCGTCTCCAGGTGCAGACCGGGGAGCTGTTTTTT
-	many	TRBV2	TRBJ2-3	CASSVGRSTDTQYF	TGTGCCAGCAGTGTTGGGAGAAGCACAGATACGCAGTATTTT
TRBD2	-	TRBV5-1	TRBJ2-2	CASSQGLAGGPGELFF	TGCGCCAGCAGCCAGGGACTAGCGGGAGGCCCCGGGGAGCTGTTTTTT
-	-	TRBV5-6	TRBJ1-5	CASSSRDQPQHF	TGTGCCAGCAGTTCCAGGGATCAGCCCCAGCATTTT
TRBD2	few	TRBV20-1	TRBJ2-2	CSARDQTSGRFGELFF	TGCAGTGCTAGAGATCAAACTAGCGGGAGGTTCGGGGAGCTGTTTTTT
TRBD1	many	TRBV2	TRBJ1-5	CASRKTGGAGRSNQPQHF	TGTGCCAGCAGGAAGACAGGGGGCGCAGGTCGTAGCAATCAGCCCCAGCATTTT
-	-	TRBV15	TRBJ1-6	CATSRDRGGRSPPHF	TGTGCCACCAGCAGAGATCGGGGCGGGCGTTCACCCCCCCACTTT
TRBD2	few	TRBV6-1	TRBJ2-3	CASKGLAGSDTQYF	TGTGCCAGCAAGGGACTAGCGGGATCAGATACGCAGTATTTT
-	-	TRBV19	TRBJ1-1	CASSQLTEAFF	TGTGCCAGTAGTCAACTCACTGAAGCTTTCTTT
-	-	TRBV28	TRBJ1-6	CASSLDRPYNSPLHF	TGTGCCAGCAGTTTAGACAGGCCCTATAATTCACCCCTCCACTTT
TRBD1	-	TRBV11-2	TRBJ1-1	CASSSTGDTEAFF	TGTGCCAGCAGCTCTACAGGGGACACTGAAGCTTTCTTT
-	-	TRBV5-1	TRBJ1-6	CASSLDIDNSPLHF	TGCGCCAGCAGCTTGGACATCGATAATTCGCCCCTCCACTTT
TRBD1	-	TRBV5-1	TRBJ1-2	CASSLGQGGGYTF	TGCGCCAGCAGCTTGGGACAGGGGGGCGGCTACACCTTC
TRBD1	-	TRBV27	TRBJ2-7	CASSPQGRYEQYF	TGTGCCAGCAGCCCACAGGGGCGGTACGAGCAGTACTTC
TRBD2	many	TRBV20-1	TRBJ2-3	CSASRAVAGSTDTQYF	TGCAGTGCTAGTAGGGCAGTAGCGGGAAGCACAGATACGCAGTATTTT
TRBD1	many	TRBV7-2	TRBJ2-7	CASSSWTGGLYEQYF	TGTGCCAGCAGCTCATGGACAGGGGGCTTATACGAGCAGTACTTC
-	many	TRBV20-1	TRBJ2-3	CSARSGSSTDTQYF	TGCAGTGCTAGATCCGGATCTAGCACAGATACGCAGTATTTT
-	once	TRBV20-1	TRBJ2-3	CSARGRGPRGGDTQYF	TGCAGTGCTAGAGGGAGGGGGCCTAGAGGGGGGGATACGCAGTATTTT
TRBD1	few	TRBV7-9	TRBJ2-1	CASEGRGPYNEQFF	TGTGCCAGCGAGGGCAGGGGGCCTTACAATGAGCAGTTCTTC
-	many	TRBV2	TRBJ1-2	CASSVLTTYNYGYTF	TGTGCCAGCAGTGTATTAACCACTTATAACTATGGCTACACCTTC
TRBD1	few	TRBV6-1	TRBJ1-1	CASRSGQAMNTEAFF	TGTGCCAGCAGGAGCGGACAGGCAATGAACACTGAAGCTTTCTTT
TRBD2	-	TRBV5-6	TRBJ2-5	CASSGGRWETQYF	TGTGCCAGCAGCGGCGGGAGGTGGGAGACCCAGTACTTC
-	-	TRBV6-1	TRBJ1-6	CASSGPYSPLHF	TGTGCCAGCAGTGGGCCTTACTCACCCCTCCACTTT
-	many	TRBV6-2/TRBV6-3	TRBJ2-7	CASSFDRWDEQYF	TGTGCCAGCAGTTTCGACAGATGGGACGAGCAGTACTTC
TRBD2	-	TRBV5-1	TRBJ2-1	CASRLGAGDYNEQFF	TGCGCCAGCAGGTTAGGAGCGGGGGACTACAATGAGCAGTTCTTC
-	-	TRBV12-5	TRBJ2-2	CASGLLGRPNTGGLFF	TGTGCTAGTGGACTCCTCGGGAGACCGAACACCGGGGGGCTGTTTTTT
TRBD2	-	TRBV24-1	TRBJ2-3	CATSLRTSGRADTQYF	TGTGCCACCAGTCTGCGGACTAGCGGGAGGGCAGATACGCAGTATTTT
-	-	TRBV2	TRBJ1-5	CASVGYNQGAQHF	TGTGCCAGCGTAGGGTACAATCAAGGGGCCCAGCATTTT
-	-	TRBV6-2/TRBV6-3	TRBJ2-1	CASSYVGRSSYNEQFF	TGTGCCAGCAGTTACGTTGGACGTAGCTCCTACAATGAGCAGTTCTTC
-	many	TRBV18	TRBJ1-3	CASLFGNTIYF	TGTGCCAGCTTATTTGGAAACACCATATATTTT
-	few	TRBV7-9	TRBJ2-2	CASSLSGRNTGELFF	TGTGCCAGCAGCTTAAGCGGTAGAAACACCGGGGAGCTGTTTTTT
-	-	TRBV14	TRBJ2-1	CASSMQGERNEQFF	TGTGCCAGCAGCATGCAGGGCGAGCGCAATGAGCAGTTCTTC
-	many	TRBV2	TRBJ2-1	CASSVDQNEQFF	TGTGCCAGCAGTGTTGACCAAAATGAGCAGTTCTTC
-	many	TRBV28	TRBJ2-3	CASSRTLSPSTDTQYF	TGTGCCAGCAGTCGAACCCTAAGCCCCAGCACAGATACGCAGTATTTT
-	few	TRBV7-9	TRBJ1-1	CASSRNKNTEAFF	TGTGCCAGCAGCCGGAACAAGAACACTGAAGCTTTCTTT
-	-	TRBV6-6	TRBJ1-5	CASSYSTNSNQPQHF	TGTGCCAGCAGTTACTCGACTAATAGCAATCAGCCCCAGCATTTT
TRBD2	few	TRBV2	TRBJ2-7	CASSRGTSFQSQEQYF	TGTGCCAGCAGTCGGGGGACTAGCTTTCAATCTCAGGAGCAGTACTTC
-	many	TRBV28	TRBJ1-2	CASRDLYGYTF	TGTGCCAGCAGAGACCTGTATGGCTACACCTTC
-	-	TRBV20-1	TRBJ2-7	CSARRGGEGGSGEQYF	TGCAGTGCTAGGAGGGGGGGTGAGGGCGGGAGCGGTGAGCAGTACTTC
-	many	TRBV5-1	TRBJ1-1	CASSFSGSVEAFF	TGCGCCAGCAGCTTTTCAGGTTCCGTGGAAGCTTTCTTT
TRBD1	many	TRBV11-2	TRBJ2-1	CASSLRTGMLDEQFF	TGTGCCAGCAGCTTGAGGACAGGAATGCTCGATGAGCAGTTCTTC
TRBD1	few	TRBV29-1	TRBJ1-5	CSVGGQADSNQPQHF	TGCAGCGTGGGGGGACAGGCCGATAGCAATCAGCCCCAGCATTTT
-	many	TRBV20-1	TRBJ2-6	CSATQADFSGANVLTF	TGCAGTGCTACCCAAGCTGACTTCTCTGGGGCCAACGTCCTGACTTTC
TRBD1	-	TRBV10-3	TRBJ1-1	CAIRLRDSSNTEAFF	TGTGCCATCAGGCTGAGGGACAGCTCGAACACTGAAGCTTTCTTT
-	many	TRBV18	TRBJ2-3	CASSTGDTQYF	TGTGCCAGCTCGACCGGAGATACGCAGTATTTT
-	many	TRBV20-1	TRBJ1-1	CSATPAGLRNMNTEAFF	TGCAGTGCTACCCCAGCGGGGTTGCGGAACATGAACACTGAAGCTTTCTTT
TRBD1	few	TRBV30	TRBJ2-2	CAWTRDRGFSFDGELFF	TGTGCCTGGACACGGGACAGGGGATTCTCTTTCGACGGGGAGCTGTTTTTT
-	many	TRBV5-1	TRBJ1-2	CASSLAGNRAYGYTF	TGCGCCAGCAGCTTGGCCGGAAACAGGGCCTATGGCTACACCTTC
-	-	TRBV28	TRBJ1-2	CASRQTAPNYGYTF	TGTGCCAGCCGCCAGACAGCGCCTAACTATGGCTACACCTTC
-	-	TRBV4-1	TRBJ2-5	CASSQGGGGGTQYF	TGCGCCAGCAGCCAAGGAGGGGGAGGGGGGACCCAGTACTTC
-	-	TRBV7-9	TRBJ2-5	CASSLGVDQQETQYF	TGTGCCAGCAGCCTGGGGGTGGACCAACAAGAGACCCAGTACTTC
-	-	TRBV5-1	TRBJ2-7	CASSLDAGAYEQYF	TGCGCCAGCAGCTTGGACGCAGGGGCCTACGAGCAGTACTTC
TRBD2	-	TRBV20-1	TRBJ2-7	CSARVSGRGYEQYF	TGCAGTGCTAGAGTTAGCGGGAGGGGGTACGAGCAGTACTTC
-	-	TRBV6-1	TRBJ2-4	CASSGWGGLNIQYF	TGTGCCAGCAGTGGTTGGGGGGGCCTAAACATTCAGTACTTC